This T cell receptor (beta chain) derives from a study of response to subunit inactivated influenza vaccine. From the RT-PCR reads, TCRdb called clonotypes with MiXCR, one entry per CDR3 protein. The data hold 600,000 to 850,000 distinct CDR3 sequences, with 11% to 15% observed a single time. This clonotype appeared a few times. Its target is not known. This CDR3 spans 16 amino acids. CDR1 and CDR2 from the germline V gene are SEHNR and FQNEAQ (reference sequence). V shed 3 bases and J 6 bases; nucleotides not matched to a gene: 11. General study points: There was a suggestion from the authors that each seasonal influenza vaccination recruits few new T cells.

This chain uses TRBV7-9 with TRBJ2-1; 7 bases are a match to TRBD2. The receptor was isolated from a middle-aged man who received an inactivated influenza vaccine. The sample in question was PBMCs from blood, obtained 14 to 15 days before vaccination. The CDR3 is CASSFNRGRVGNEQFF. The CDR3 nucleotides are TGTGCCAGCAGCTTTAATCGGGGGAGGGTTGGCAATGAGCAGTTCTTC.